The source of this TCR beta chain is a study of T cell changes during pregnancy in multiple sclerosis. Germline values: CDR1 SGHRS, CDR2 YFSETQ. V lost 2 bases to trimming and J lost 7 bases; unmatched junction nucleotides: 9. The CDR3 is 15 residues long. The repertoire was sequenced with immunoSEQ multiplex PCR; TCRdb's copy has only in-frame clones and lacks some. Here the sample spans about 87,000 clones, roughly 93% being singletons. This clone was detected once. The V and J genes are TRBV5-1 and TRBJ2-7, with 10 bases that match TRBD2. This clonotype was sampled from a female donor in good health, enrolled as a control in a pregnancy study. Specimen: peripheral blood, collected in the third trimester of pregnancy. The CDR3 nucleotides are TGCGCCAGCAGCTTAGGACTAGCGGACCTTAATGAGCAGTACTTC. This encodes CASSLGLADLNEQYF.